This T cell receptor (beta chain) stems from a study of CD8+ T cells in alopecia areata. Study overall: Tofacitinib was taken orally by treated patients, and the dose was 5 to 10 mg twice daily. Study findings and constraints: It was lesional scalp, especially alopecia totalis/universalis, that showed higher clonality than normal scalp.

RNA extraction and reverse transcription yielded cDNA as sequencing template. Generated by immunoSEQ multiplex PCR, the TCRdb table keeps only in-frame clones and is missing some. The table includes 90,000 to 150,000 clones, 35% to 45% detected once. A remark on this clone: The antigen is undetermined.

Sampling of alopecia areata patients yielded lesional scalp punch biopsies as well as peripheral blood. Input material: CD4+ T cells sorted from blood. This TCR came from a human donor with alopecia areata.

The DNA for the CDR3 is TGTGCCTGGAGTGGACAGCTTGGAGGTGGTGAGCAGTTCTTC. Protein sequence: CAWSGQLGGGEQFF. The rearrangement uses TRBV30 and TRBJ2-1; D may correspond to TRBD1 or TRBD2 (5 bases each). V lost 1 base, J lost 9 bases, and 16 bases lay in between. Germline lookup yields CDR1 GTSNPN and CDR2 SVGIG (reference sequence). This CDR3 is 14 amino acids long.